The subject of this entry is one TCR beta chain. In the authors' methods: Amplified reference gene primers provided the basis for estimating nucleated cell counts. The method was immunoSEQ multiplex PCR; TCRdb's version includes in-frame clones alone and lacks a portion of them. The D gene and trimming were derived from the DNA, and the V and J assignments and clone size from that table. The data hold over 150,000 clones, with 75% to 80% observed a single time. This entry is derived from a study of blood T cell repertoires in COVID-19. In the study overall: PBMCs, B-cell-depleted T cells, or T cells were the source of the cDNA or gDNA that made up the material.

The V segment lost 4 bases and the J segment 4 bases; nucleotides outside the gene matches: 12. The CDR3 has 16 amino acids. CDR1 and CDR2 (germline): SGHRS, YFSETQ. The TCR comes from a woman aged 70-85 years with acute or convalescent COVID-19. Input material: peripheral blood. This rearrangement joins TRBV5-1 to TRBJ2-3; 7 bases are a match to TRBD2. The DNA of the CDR3 is TGCGCCAGCAGCCCTGCGGTGGCGGGAGTGGCAGATACGCAGTATTTT. It yields the protein CASSPAVAGVADTQYF.